A selection of T cell receptor beta chains follows, all from one sample in a study of cytomegalovirus exposure and HLA in healthy donors. Repertoires were generated with immunoSEQ multiplex PCR, while TCRdb's copy carries only in-frame clones and drops some. The sample consists of roughly 200,000 clones, 65% to 90% of them appearing once. The sequenced material came from PBMCs. The receptors derive from a woman between 50 and 59 years old in good health and CMV-seronegative. The CDR3 runs from the conserved cysteine through the conserved F or W. Clone sizes are given selectively: once, few, many, or a class where the clone is expanded.

j_gene	v_gene	abundance	CDR3aa
TRBJ1-2	TRBV6-1	.	CASRLGTIGGYTF
TRBJ1-3	TRBV2	.	CASSERTERGNTIYF
TRBJ2-7	TRBV4-1	.	CASRLRLDISYEQYF
TRBJ1-2	TRBV19	.	CASSFYLQGAGRYGYTF
TRBJ2-1	TRBV5-4	.	CASSFREPYNEQFF
TRBJ2-1	TRBV19	.	CASSRTGTGGLGQFF
TRBJ1-5	TRBV28	.	CASKGGTTHQPQHF
TRBJ2-1	TRBV27	.	CASNQAGTGVGSYNEQFF
TRBJ2-1	TRBV6-4	.	CASALRSYNEQFF
TRBJ2-7	TRBV7-2	few	CASTWTGPYEQYF
TRBJ1-5	TRBV30	.	CAWSGGGPNQPQHF
TRBJ2-1	TRBV10-3	.	CAISGRTENNEQFF
TRBJ1-1	TRBV16	.	CASSLYGELENTEAFF
TRBJ2-3	TRBV11-2	.	CASSLGYAGESTDTQYF
TRBJ2-2	TRBV6-4	few	CALSPGELFF
TRBJ2-7	TRBV28	.	CASSSGGLAGGSDEQYF
TRBJ2-3	TRBV28	.	CASSLGSGPTQYF
TRBJ1-1	TRBV27	.	CATSGQKNTEAFF
TRBJ1-2	TRBV6-5	.	CASSYGRTGDGYTF
TRBJ2-2	TRBV9	.	CASSVEKDRGFLNTGELFF
TRBJ2-7	TRBV6-1	.	CASSVSEYEQYF
TRBJ1-1	TRBV6-4	.	CASSEEGIGTEAFF
TRBJ2-3	TRBV27	.	CASSLEGLRGTDTQYF
TRBJ2-2	TRBV6-5	.	CASSFISSGRNELFF
TRBJ2-1	TRBV7-9	.	CASSSPYRDSSYNEQFF
TRBJ2-3	TRBV11-1	once	CASSSGLAGGTDTQYF
TRBJ2-7	TRBV5-1	.	CASSLDVRYEQYF
TRBJ2-7	TRBV27	.	CASSLLDRGRRNEQYF
TRBJ2-7	TRBV5-4	.	CASNLRVGGEQYF
TRBJ1-2	TRBV6-5	.	CASSYELSSLIYTF
TRBJ1-1	TRBV6-5	.	CASSEIVARTEAFF
TRBJ1-4	TRBV7-6	.	CASSLGQGYEKLFF
TRBJ2-5	TRBV5-4	once	CASSLGTGVTETQYF
TRBJ1-4	TRBV28	.	CASSKDRGLGNEKLFF
TRBJ2-7	TRBV6-1	.	CASSERLPPYEQYF
.	TRBV7-2	.	CASSLLQEAYEQYF
TRBJ2-1	TRBV28	.	CASSRGTGGSNEQFF
TRBJ2-1	TRBV15	.	CATSRGLNEQFF
TRBJ1-5	TRBV29-1	once	CSVGETGHQPQHF
TRBJ2-7	TRBV7-9	.	CSSSLVPSGSSYEQYF
TRBJ1-5	TRBV27	.	CASSPTTGFRNQPQHF
TRBJ1-1	TRBV19	.	CASSGQRNTEAFF
TRBJ2-1	TRBV7-9	once	CASSPGDRIPNNEQFF
TRBJ1-2	TRBV18	.	CASSPPGTGRTTRSYTF
TRBJ1-2	TRBV18	.	CASSPPKTVGGYTF
TRBJ1-2	TRBV7-2	.	CASSSRQGYGYTF
TRBJ2-1	TRBV5-1	.	CASSLGQYNEQFF
TRBJ2-3	TRBV30	.	CAWGRDTDTQYF
TRBJ2-7	TRBV27	.	CASRGGGGPGKYEQYF
TRBJ1-2	TRBV30	few	CAVSSGGYGYTF
TRBJ2-1	TRBV11-2	.	CASSRDTLWYNEQFF
TRBJ2-5	TRBV5-1	once	CASSLGTEQETQYF